Sequencing of this TCR beta chain was carried out in a study of T cells in Graves' hyperthyroidism and ophthalmopathy. Diagnoses were made from clinical symptoms, serum measures (thyroxine and TRAb), thyroid ultrasound and orbital computed tomography. Study-wide results and caveats: Most thyroid-expanded clonotypes above 0.001 were also found in blood.

There are many counts of this clonotype. Its antigen is not identified. Germline V gene lookup returns CDR1 SGHRS and CDR2 YFSETQ. The trim removed 3 bases at V and 2 bases at J, leaving 11 bases unmatched. The CDR3 consists of 17 residues. The investigators amplified TCR beta CDR3 regions from RNA transcripts. The HTBI set primed first-round TCR CDR3 RT-PCR. Each CDR3 protein is one row after TCRdb ran MiXCR on the multiplex PCR reads. This sample has under 350,000 distinct CDR3 sequences, with over 15% found just once. The source of this sequence is a woman aged 60-75 years with Graves' ophthalmopathy. The chain links TRBV5-1 to TRBJ2-3; 8 bases fit TRBD2. The sample taken for sequencing was blood. DNA for the CDR3: TGCGCCAGCAGCTCCCAGTTCCGGACTAGCTCCACAGATACGCAGTATTTT. Its protein is CASSSQFRTSSTDTQYF.